This TCR beta chain was captured in a study of blood T cell repertoires in COVID-19. Study summary: Whether acute or convalescent, the COVID-19 samples came from the United States, Italy and Spain.

Data came from immunoSEQ multiplex PCR; TCRdb stores just in-frame clones and leaves some out. Among about 69,000 clones listed, around three quarters were seen once. Sequencing was done on a sample of peripheral blood. This receptor was identified in a man in his 60s with acute or convalescent COVID-19.

The CDR3: CASSQPRELNQPQHF. CDR3 nucleotide sequence: TGCGCCAGCAGCCAACCGCGGGAACTAAATCAGCCCCAGCATTTT. The V call is TRBV4-1, the J call TRBJ1-5; D unclear. The CDR3 contains 15 residues. V was trimmed by 2 bases and J by 4 bases, leaving 12 bases between them. Per germline, CDR1 MGHRA and CDR2 YSYEKL.